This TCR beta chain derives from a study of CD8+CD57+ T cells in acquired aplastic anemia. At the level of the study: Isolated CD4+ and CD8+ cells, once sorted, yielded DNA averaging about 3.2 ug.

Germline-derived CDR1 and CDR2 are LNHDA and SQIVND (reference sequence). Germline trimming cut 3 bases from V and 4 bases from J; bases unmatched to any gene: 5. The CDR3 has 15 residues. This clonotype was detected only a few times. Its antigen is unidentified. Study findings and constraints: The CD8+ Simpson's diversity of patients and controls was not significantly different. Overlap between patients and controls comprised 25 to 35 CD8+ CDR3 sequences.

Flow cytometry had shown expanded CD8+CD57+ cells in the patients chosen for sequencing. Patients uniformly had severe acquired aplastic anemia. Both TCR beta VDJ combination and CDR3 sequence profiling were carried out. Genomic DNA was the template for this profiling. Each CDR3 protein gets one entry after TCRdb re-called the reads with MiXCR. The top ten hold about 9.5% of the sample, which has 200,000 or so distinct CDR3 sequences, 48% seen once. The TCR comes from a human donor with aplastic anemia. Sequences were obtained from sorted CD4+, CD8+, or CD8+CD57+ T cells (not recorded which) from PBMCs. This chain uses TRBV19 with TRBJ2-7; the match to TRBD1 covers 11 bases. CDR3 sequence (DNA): TGTGCCAGTAGTATGGTCGGGACAGGGGGATACGAGCAGTACTTC. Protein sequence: CASSMVGTGGYEQYF.